Shown below are 15 T cell receptor beta chains from a single sample sequenced in a study of response to subunit inactivated influenza vaccine. TCRdb re-analysed the RT-PCR reads in MiXCR, keeping a single row per CDR3 protein. This table has around 760,000 distinct CDR3 sequences, around 14% appearing once. The sequencing here drew on PBMCs from blood, taken roughly 15 days before vaccination. The source is a man aged 50 to 60 who received an inactivated influenza vaccine.

This clonotype has just a few counts. This rearrangement joins TRBV7-9 to TRBJ2-2; D uncertain. CDR1 is SEHNR, CDR2 FQNEAQ, per germline (reference sequence). The CDR3 consists of 14 residues. The V gene lost 2 bases and the J gene lost 5 bases, with 9 bases spanning the gap. CDR3 in DNA: TGTGCCAGCAGCTTAATAGGAAAAACCGGGGAGCTGTTTTTT. The encoded protein is CASSLIGKTGELFF.

Only a few counts were recorded for this clonotype. The V gene is TRBV4-3, the J gene TRBJ2-3, with D unclear. The CDR3 is 15 amino acids. The germline gives CDR1 LGHNA, CDR2 YSLEER. With 0 bases removed from V and 6 bases from J, the gap between germline ends came to 13 bases. CDR3 protein: CASSQDRWSSDTQYF. In DNA, the CDR3 is TGCGCCAGCAGCCAAGATCGCTGGAGTTCGGATACGCAGTATTTT.

This clonotype turned up a few times. The chain combines TRBV28 with TRBJ2-2, with TRBD1 identical over 7 bases. V was clipped by 3 bases and J by 6 bases; unmatched bases: 4. The CDR3 length is 14 residues. The V gene's germline CDR1 is MDHEN and CDR2 SYDVKM. The CDR3 nucleotides read TGTGCCAGCAGTTTTTGGCAGGGGGCCGGGGAGCTGTTTTTT. Its protein is CASSFWQGAGELFF.

The chain links TRBV20-1 to TRBJ2-7, with D possibly TRBD1 on 6 matching bases. The CDR3 totals 15 residues. V lost 3 bases, J lost 2 bases, and 17 bases lay in between. CDR1 and CDR2 from the germline V gene are DFQATT and SNEGSKA (reference sequence). The CDR3 sequence is CSARGNLDSPYEQYF. CDR3 in DNA: TGCAGTGCTAGGGGAAATCTGGACAGCCCCTACGAGCAGTACTTC.

The J gene is TRBJ2-7, the V gene TRBV11-2; D possibly corresponds to TRBD2 (5 bases). CDR3 length equals 15 residues. CDR1 and CDR2 from the germline V gene are SGHAT and FQNNGV. V was pared by 2 bases and J by 2 bases, with 13 bases between. Written as DNA, the CDR3 is TGTGCCAGCAGCTTAATCCACGGGGAAACCTACGAGCAGTACTTC. Translated, it gives CASSLIHGETYEQYF.

The V and J genes are TRBV5-1 and TRBJ2-4; TRBD1 is a possible D gene (5 bases). Germline-derived CDR1 and CDR2 are SGHRS and YFSETQ. V shed 3 bases and J shed 5 bases, with 12 bases lying between them. This CDR3 has 14 amino acids. The CDR3 here is CASSYDSTQNIQYF. As DNA, the CDR3 is TGCGCCAGCAGCTACGACAGCACCCAAAACATTCAGTACTTC. Complete variable domain (other parts from reference TRBV5-1 and TRBJ2-4): KAGVTQTPRYLIKTRGQQVTLSCSPISGHRSVSWYQQTPGQGLQFLFEYFSETQRNKGNFPGRFSGRQFSNSRSEMNVSTLELGDSALYLCASSYDSTQNIQYFGAGTRLSVL.

This clonotype was counted a few times. The J gene is TRBJ2-7, the V gene TRBV6-1; D might be TRBD1 (5 bases). The CDR3 has 14 amino acids. V was clipped by 4 bases and J by 0 bases, with 10 bases between them. Germline V gene sequence: CDR1 MNHNS, CDR2 SASEGT. CDR3 sequence reads: CASSGGADSYEQYF. CDR3 nucleotides: TGTGCCAGCAGTGGTGGGGCTGACTCCTACGAGCAGTACTTC.

There are a few counts of this clonotype. The chain uses TRBV29-1 and TRBJ1-2; 8 bases align to TRBD1. Germline assignment: CDR1 SQVTM and CDR2 ANQGSEA. The CDR3 extends over 13 amino acids. V lost 7 bases to trimming and J lost 4 bases; unmatched junction nucleotides: 8. The CDR3 bases are TGCAGCGCCGTAGGACAGGGCGGCTATGGCTACACCTTC. The encoded protein is CSAVGQGGYGYTF. Full variable domain (remainder filled in from reference TRBV29-1 and TRBJ1-2): SAVISQKPSRDICQRGTSLTIQCQVDSQVTMMFWYRQQPGQSLTLIATANQGSEATYESGFVIDKFPISRPNLTFSTLTVSNMSPEDSSIYLCSAVGQGGYGYTFGSGTRLTVV.

J is TRBJ2-5 and V is TRBV20-1; TRBD2 is a possible D gene (5 bases). Germline V gene lookup returns CDR1 DFQATT and CDR2 SNEGSKA (reference sequence). The CDR3 extends over 14 amino acids. With 3 bases removed from V and 0 bases from J, the gap between germline ends came to 11 bases. In DNA form, the CDR3 reads TGCAGTGCTAGTGGCCTAGCTTACCAAGAGACCCAGTACTTC. Protein sequence: CSASGLAYQETQYF.

The table lists this clonotype with a count of one. The V and J genes are TRBV24-1 and TRBJ2-7; the D gene could be TRBD1 or TRBD2 (5 bases each). Between the trimmed V and J ends, which lost 12 bases and 7 bases, there was a span of 21 bases. CDR1 is KGHDR, CDR2 SFDVKD, per germline. CDR3 size: 13 residues. CDR3 coding DNA: TGTGCCTCGAGCGAGGGGCGAGCTGATGAGCAGTACTTC. Protein sequence: CASSEGRADEQYF.

For this clonotype: A read error is possible here, since a much larger clone lies one base away. This sequence joins TRBV11-2 and TRBJ2-1; 8 bases line up with TRBD2. The CDR3 covers 19 residues. V was clipped by 1 base and J by 0 bases; unmatched bases: 11. Germline values: CDR1 SGHAT, CDR2 FQNNGV. The CDR3 region is CASSLGGSPGTSSYNEQFF. CDR3 bases: TGTGCCAGCAGCTTAGGGGGATCGCCCGGGACTAGCTCCTACAATGAGCAGTTCTTC.

The chain couples TRBV29-1 to TRBJ2-5, with D perhaps TRBD2 (6 bases). Germline V gene data show CDR1 as SQVTM and CDR2 as ANQGSEA. V shed 6 bases and J shed 1 base, with 12 bases lying between them. The CDR3 length is 13 residues. The CDR3 protein is CSVGLGGQETQYF. The DNA of the CDR3 is TGCAGCGTCGGGCTGGGGGGCCAAGAGACCCAGTACTTC.

In this sample, this clonotype turned up a few times. The chain recombines TRBV12-3 or TRBV12-4 with TRBJ2-5; either TRBD1 or TRBD2 may fit D (6 bases each). Trimming shortened V by 5 bases and J by 1 base, and 17 bases separated the two germline ends. This CDR3 has 16 amino acids. The DNA of the CDR3 is TGTGCCAGCAGTGGTCTGGGGGGCCTGTCCCAAGAGACCCAGTACTTC. It encodes CASSGLGGLSQETQYF.

The chain recombines TRBV6-2 or TRBV6-3 with TRBJ2-7; TRBD2 is a possible D gene (6 bases). The CDR3 consists of 14 residues. The V gene lost 7 bases and the J gene lost 3 bases, with 16 bases spanning the gap. Looked up from germline, CDR1 is MNHEY and CDR2 is SVGEGT. CDR3 loop: CASKRAPEGYEQYF. As DNA, the CDR3 is TGTGCCAGCAAAAGGGCGCCGGAGGGCTACGAGCAGTACTTC.

The table lists this clonotype with a few counts. J is TRBJ2-7 and V is TRBV19; maybe TRBD2 (5 bases). The CDR3 is 11 residues long. V lost 3 bases and J lost 6, with 6 bases in between. Germline V gene lookup returns CDR1 LNHDA and CDR2 SQIVND (reference sequence). Written as DNA, the CDR3 is TGTGCCAGTAGTATTGGGAGCGAGCAGTACTTC. It translates to CASSIGSEQYF.